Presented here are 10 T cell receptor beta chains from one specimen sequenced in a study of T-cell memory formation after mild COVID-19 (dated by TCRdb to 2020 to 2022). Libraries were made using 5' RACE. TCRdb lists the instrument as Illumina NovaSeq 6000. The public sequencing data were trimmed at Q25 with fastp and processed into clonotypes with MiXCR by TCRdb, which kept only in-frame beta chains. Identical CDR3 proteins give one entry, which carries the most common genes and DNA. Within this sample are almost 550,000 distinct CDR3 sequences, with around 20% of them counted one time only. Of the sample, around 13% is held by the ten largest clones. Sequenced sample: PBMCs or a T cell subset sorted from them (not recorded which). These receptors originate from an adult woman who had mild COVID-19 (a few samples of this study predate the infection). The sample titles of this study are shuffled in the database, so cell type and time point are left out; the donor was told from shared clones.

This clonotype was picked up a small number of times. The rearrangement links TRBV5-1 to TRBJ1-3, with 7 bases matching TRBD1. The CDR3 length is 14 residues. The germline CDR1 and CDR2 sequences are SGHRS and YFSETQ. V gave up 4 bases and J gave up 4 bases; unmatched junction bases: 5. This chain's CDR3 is CASSAGTEGNTIYF. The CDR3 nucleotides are TGCGCCAGCAGCGCCGGGACAGAAGGAAACACCATATATTTT. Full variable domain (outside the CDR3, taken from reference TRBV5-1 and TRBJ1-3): KAGVTQTPRYLIKTRGQQVTLSCSPISGHRSVSWYQQTPGQGLQFLFEYFSETQRNKGNFPGRFSGRQFSNSRSEMNVSTLELGDSALYLCASSAGTEGNTIYFGEGSWLTVV.

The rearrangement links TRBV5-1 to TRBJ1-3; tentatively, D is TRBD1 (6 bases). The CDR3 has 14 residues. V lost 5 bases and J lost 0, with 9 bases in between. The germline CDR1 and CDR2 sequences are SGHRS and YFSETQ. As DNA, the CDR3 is TGCGCCAGCAGGCCGACAGGCTCTGGAAACACCATATATTTT. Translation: CASRPTGSGNTIYF. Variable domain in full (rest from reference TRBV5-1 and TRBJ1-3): KAGVTQTPRYLIKTRGQQVTLSCSPISGHRSVSWYQQTPGQGLQFLFEYFSETQRNKGNFPGRFSGRQFSNSRSEMNVSTLELGDSALYLCASRPTGSGNTIYFGEGSWLTVV.

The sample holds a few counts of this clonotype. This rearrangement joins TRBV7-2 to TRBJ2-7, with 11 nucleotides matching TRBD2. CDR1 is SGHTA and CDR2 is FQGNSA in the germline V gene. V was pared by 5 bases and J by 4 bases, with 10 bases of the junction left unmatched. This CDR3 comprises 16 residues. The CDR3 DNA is TGTGCCAGCAGCCCGGGATCTAGCGGGAGGTTGTACGAGCAGTACTTC. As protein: CASSPGSSGRLYEQYF.

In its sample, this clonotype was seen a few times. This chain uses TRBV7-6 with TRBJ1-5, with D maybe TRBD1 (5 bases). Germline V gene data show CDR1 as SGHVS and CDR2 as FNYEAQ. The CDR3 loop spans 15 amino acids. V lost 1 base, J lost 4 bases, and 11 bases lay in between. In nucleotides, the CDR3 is TGTGCCAGCAGCTTAGACGGGGCCCGTAATCAGCCCCAGCATTTT. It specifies CASSLDGARNQPQHF.

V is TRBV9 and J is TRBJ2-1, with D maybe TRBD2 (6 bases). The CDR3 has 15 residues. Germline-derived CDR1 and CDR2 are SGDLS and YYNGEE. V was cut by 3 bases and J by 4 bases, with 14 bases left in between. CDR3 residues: CASSGDGGAYNEQFF. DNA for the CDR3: TGTGCCAGCAGCGGGGACGGAGGGGCTTACAATGAGCAGTTCTTC.

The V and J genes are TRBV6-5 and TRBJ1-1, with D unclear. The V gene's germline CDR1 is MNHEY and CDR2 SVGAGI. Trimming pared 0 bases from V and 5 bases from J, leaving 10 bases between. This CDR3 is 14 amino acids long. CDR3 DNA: TGTGCCAGCAGTTACTCGGGCAGCGGGACTGAAGCTTTCTTT. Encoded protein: CASSYSGSGTEAFF.

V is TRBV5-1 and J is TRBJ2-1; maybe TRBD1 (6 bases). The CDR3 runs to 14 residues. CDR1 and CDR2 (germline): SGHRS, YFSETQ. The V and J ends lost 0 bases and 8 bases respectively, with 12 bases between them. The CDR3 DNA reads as TGCGCCAGCAGCTTGGACAGGGAATTGGATGAGCAGTTCTTC. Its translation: CASSLDRELDEQFF.

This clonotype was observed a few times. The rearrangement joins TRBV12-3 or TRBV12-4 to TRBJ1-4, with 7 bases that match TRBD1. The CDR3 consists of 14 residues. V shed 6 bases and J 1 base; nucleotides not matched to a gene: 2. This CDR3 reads CASRRDRTNEKLFF. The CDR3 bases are TGTGCCAGCAGACGGGACAGAACTAATGAAAAACTGTTTTTT.

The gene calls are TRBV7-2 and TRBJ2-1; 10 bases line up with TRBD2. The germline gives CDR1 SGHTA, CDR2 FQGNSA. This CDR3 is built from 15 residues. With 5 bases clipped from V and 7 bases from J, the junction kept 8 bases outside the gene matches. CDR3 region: CASSIKAGGRNEQFF. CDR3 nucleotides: TGTGCCAGCAGCATCAAAGCGGGAGGGCGGAATGAGCAGTTCTTC.

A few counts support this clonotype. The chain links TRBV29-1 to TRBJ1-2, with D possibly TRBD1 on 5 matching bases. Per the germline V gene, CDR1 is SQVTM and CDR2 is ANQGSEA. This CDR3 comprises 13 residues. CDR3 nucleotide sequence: TGCAGTATTAGAGGGGCCTGGCGGAATGGCTACACCTTC. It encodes CSIRGAWRNGYTF.